In this sample, the clone carrying this TCR beta chain turned up many times. No antigen is known for it. This CDR3 is built from 13 residues. Germline values: CDR1 DFQATT, CDR2 SNEGSKA (reference sequence). This sample stems from a study of T cells in Graves' hyperthyroidism and ophthalmopathy. Study-wide points: In the blood, most expanded thyroid clonotypes above 0.001 appeared as well. Ophthalmopathy prediction by the model preceded onset by a median about 6.8 months.

What was amplified from RNA transcripts were TCR beta CDR3 regions. HTBI primers were used for first-round RT-PCR of the TCR CDR3. TCRdb used MiXCR to reprocess the multiplex PCR reads, holding one entry per CDR3 protein. This sample has about 540,000 distinct CDR3 sequences, with around 42% found just once. For Graves' hyperthyroidism to be stable, ophthalmopathy could not progress within 18 months. A patient was excluded if there was uncontrolled infection, other autoimmune disease, pregnancy or lactation. The J gene is TRBJ2-5, the V gene TRBV20-1; 10 nucleotides line up with TRBD2. The sequence was obtained from a woman under 30 with Graves' hyperthyroidism. The sample was peripheral blood or thyroid tissue (not recorded which). The CDR3 here is CTFHLAGEETQYF. The DNA of the CDR3 is TGCACCTTTCACCTAGCGGGAGAAGAGACCCAGTACTTC.